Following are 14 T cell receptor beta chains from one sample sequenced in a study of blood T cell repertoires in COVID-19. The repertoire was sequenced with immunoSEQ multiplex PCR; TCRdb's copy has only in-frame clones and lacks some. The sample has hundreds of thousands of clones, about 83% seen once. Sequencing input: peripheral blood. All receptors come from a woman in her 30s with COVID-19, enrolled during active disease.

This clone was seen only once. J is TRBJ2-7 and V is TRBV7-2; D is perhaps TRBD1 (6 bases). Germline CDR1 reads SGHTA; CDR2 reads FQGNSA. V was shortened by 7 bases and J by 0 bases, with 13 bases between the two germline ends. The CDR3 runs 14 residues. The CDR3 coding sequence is TGTGCCAGCACCCAGGGGACCTACTCCTACGAGCAGTACTTC. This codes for CASTQGTYSYEQYF.

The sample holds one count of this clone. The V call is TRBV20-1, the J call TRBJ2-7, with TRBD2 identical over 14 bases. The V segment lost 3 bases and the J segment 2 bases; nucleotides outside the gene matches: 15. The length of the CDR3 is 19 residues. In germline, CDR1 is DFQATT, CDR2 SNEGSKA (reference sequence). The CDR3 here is CSASVPGLAGVGRPYEQYF. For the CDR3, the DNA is TGCAGTGCTAGTGTGCCGGGACTAGCGGGAGTGGGGCGCCCCTACGAGCAGTACTTC.

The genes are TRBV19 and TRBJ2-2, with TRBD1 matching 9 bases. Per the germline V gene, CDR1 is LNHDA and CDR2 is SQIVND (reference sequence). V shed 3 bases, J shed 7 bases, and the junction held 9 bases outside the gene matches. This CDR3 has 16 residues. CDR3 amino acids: CASSIPTGGDVGELFF. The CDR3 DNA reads TGTGCCAGTAGTATCCCCACAGGGGGCGACGTCGGGGAGCTGTTTTTT.

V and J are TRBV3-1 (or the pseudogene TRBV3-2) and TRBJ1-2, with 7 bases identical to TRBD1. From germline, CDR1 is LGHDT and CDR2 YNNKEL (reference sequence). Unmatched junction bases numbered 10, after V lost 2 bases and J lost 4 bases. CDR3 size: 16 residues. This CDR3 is CASSQKGQQLTYGYTF. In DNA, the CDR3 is TGTGCCAGCAGCCAAAAGGGACAGCAACTAACCTATGGCTACACCTTC.

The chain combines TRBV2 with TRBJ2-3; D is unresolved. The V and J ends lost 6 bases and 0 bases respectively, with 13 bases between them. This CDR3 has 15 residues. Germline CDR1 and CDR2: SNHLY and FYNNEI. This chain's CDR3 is CASSSERISTDTQYF. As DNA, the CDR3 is TGTGCCAGCAGCTCCGAGAGGATTAGCACAGATACGCAGTATTTT.

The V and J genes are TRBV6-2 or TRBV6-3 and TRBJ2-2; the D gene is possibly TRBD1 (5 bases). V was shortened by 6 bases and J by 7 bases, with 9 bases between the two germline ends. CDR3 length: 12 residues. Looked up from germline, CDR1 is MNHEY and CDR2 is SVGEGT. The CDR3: CASSQGVGELFF. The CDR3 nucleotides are TGTGCCAGCAGCCAAGGGGTCGGGGAGCTGTTTTTT.

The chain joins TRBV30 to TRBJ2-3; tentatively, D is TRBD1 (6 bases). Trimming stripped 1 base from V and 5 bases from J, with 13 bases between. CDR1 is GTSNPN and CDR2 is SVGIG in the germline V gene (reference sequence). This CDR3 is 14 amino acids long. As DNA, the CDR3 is TGTGCCTGGAGTGAGGGGGAGAACGGAGATACGCAGTATTTT. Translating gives CAWSEGENGDTQYF.

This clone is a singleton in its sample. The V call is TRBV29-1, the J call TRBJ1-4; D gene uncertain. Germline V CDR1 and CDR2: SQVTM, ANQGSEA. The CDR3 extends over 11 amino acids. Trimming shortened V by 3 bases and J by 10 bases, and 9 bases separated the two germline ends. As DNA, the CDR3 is TGCAGCGTTGATTTGGGAGGAAAACTGTTTTTT. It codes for CSVDLGGKLFF.

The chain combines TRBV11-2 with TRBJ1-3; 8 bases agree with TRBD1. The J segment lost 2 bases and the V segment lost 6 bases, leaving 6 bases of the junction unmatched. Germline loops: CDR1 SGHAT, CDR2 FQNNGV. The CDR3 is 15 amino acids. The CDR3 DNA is TGTGCCAGCAGAACGACAGGGGACGCTGGAAACACCATATATTTT. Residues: CASRTTGDAGNTIYF. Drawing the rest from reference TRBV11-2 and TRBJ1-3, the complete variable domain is EAGVAQSPRYKIIEKRQSVAFWCNPISGHATLYWYQQILGQGPKLLIQFQNNGVVDDSQLPKDRFSAERLKGVDSTLKIQPAKLEDSAVYLCASRTTGDAGNTIYFGEGSWLTVV.

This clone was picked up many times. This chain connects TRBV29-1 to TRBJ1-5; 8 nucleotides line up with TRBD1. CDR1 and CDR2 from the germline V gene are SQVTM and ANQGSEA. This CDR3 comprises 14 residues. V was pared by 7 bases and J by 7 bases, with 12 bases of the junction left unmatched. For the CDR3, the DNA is TGCAGCGCCGCGACAGGGGACGGCGGGCAGCCCCAGCATTTT. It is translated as CSAATGDGGQPQHF.

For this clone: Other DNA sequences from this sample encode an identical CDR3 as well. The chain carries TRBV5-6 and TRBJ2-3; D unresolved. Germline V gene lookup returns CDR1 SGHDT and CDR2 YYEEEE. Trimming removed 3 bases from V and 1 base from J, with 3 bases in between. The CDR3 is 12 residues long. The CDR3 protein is CASSSGTDTQYF. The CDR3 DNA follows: TGTGCCAGCAGCTCCGGCACAGATACGCAGTATTTT. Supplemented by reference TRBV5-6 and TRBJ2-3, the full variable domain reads DAGVTQSPTHLIKTRGQQVTLRCSPKSGHDTVSWYQQALGQGPQFIFQYYEEEERQRGNFPDRFSGHQFPNYSSELNVNALLLGDSALYLCASSSGTDTQYFGPGTRLTVL.

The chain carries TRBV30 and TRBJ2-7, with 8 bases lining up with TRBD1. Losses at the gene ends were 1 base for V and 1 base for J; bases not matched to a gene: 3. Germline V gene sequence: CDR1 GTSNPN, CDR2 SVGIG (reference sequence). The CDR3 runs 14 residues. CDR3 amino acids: CAWSGWTGSYEQYF. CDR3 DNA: TGTGCCTGGAGTGGCTGGACAGGGTCCTACGAGCAGTACTTC.

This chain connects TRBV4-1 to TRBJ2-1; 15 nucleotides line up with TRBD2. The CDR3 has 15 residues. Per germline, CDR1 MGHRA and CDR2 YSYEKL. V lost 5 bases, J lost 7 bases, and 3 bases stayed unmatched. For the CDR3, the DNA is TGCGCCAGCAGCTACGGACTAGCGGGAGGGAATGAGCAGTTCTTC. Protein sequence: CASSYGLAGGNEQFF.

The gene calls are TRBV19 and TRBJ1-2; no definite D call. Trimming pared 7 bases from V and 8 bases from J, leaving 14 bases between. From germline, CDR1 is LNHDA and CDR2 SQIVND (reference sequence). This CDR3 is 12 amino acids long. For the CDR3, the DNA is TGTGCCAGTACCGCTCGGAGGGTCGGCTACACCTTC. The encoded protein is CASTARRVGYTF. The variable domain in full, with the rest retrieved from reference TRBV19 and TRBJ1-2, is DGGITQSPKYLFRKEGQNVTLSCEQNLNHDAMYWYRQDPGQGLRLIYYSQIVNDFQKGDIAEGYSVSREKKESFPLTVTSAQKNPTAFYLCASTARRVGYTFGSGTRLTVV.